What follows are 17 T cell receptor beta chains derived from one specimen sequenced in a study of vaccination and CD4 T cells after COVID-19. Sequenced with the Oncomine TCR Beta short-read assay was DNA taken from cultured CD4+ T cells. In TCRdb, the PCR reads were re-called with MiXCR into one record per CDR3 protein. Among about 20,000 distinct CDR3 sequences listed, less than 50% were seen once. As to treatment: approximately nine-day PBMC culture with coronavirus spike peptide pools or control peptides (ViraFEST assay). No antigen is known for these receptors. Source material: CD4+ T cells from blood, cultured in vitro. The receptors here all came from a human donor who had recovered from COVID-19.

A few counts support this clonotype. The gene calls are TRBV7-2 and TRBJ2-7; D unresolved. The germline V gene has CDR1 SGHTA and CDR2 FQGNSA. Trimming pared 3 bases from V and 2 bases from J, leaving 14 bases between. This CDR3 has 15 amino acids. The DNA of the CDR3 is TGTGCCAGCAGCTTTTCGTCGACCCTTACCTACGAGCAGTACTTC. It yields the protein CASSFSSTLTYEQYF.

This clonotype was seen a few times. The chain has TRBV10-3 and TRBJ2-2; no clear D. This CDR3 region has 12 residues. Trimming took off 6 bases at V and 13 bases at J, with 15 bases between the two ends. Germline-derived CDR1 and CDR2 are ENHRY and SYGVKD. CDR3 loop: CAISVDRLRLFF. CDR3 sequence (DNA): TGTGCCATCAGCGTCGACCGACTGAGGCTGTTTTTT.

Only a few counts were recorded for this clonotype. The chain has TRBV18 and TRBJ1-5, with D maybe TRBD1 (5 bases). The germline CDR1 and CDR2 sequences are KGHSH and LQKENI. The CDR3 has 16 residues. V was shortened by 5 bases and J by 0 bases, with 14 bases between the two germline ends. CDR3 in DNA: TGTGCCAGCTCATCCCAAGACAGTTATAGCAATCAGCCCCAGCATTTT. Protein product: CASSSQDSYSNQPQHF.

The rearrangement links TRBV6-1 to TRBJ1-2, with TRBD1 identical over 7 bases. The CDR3 covers 15 residues. After removal of 5 bases from V and 4 bases from J, the junction contained 10 bases not matched to a gene. CDR1 MNHNS and CDR2 SASEGT come from the germline V gene. CDR3 DNA sequence: TGTGCCAGCAGTCCCGGGACAGCTACCATCTATGGCTACACCTTC. Its translation is CASSPGTATIYGYTF.

In its sample, this clonotype was seen once. This chain connects TRBV12-3 or TRBV12-4 to TRBJ1-6; TRBD1 might be the D (5 bases). The CDR3 loop spans 13 amino acids. With 6 bases removed from V and 9 bases from J, the gap between germline ends came to 12 bases. The CDR3 reads CASRGPGGSPLHF. CDR3 nucleotides: TGTGCCAGCAGGGGCCCGGGGGGTTCACCCCTCCACTTT.

This clonotype was observed a handful of times. The CDR3 reads CASSFGQGGEEQYF. The CDR3 DNA is TGTGCCAGCAGCTTTGGACAGGGGGGAGAGGAGCAGTACTTC. J is TRBJ2-7 and V is TRBV3-1, with 10 bases that match TRBD1. Germline-derived CDR1 and CDR2 are LGHDT and YNNKEL (reference sequence). V shed 5 bases, J shed 7 bases, and the junction held 8 bases outside the gene matches. The CDR3 length is 14 residues.

V is TRBV20-1 and J is TRBJ1-1; TRBD1 matches at 11 bases. This CDR3 has 14 residues. After removal of 4 bases from V and 5 bases from J, the junction contained 6 bases not matched to a gene. Germline lookup yields CDR1 DFQATT and CDR2 SNEGSKA (reference sequence). The CDR3: CSATPGTGGTEAFF. The CDR3 DNA reads as TGCAGTGCTACCCCCGGGACAGGGGGTACTGAAGCTTTCTTT.

This clonotype was seen more than once but under ten times. The rearrangement links TRBV7-2 to TRBJ1-1; 7 bases map to TRBD1. Germline V CDR1 and CDR2: SGHTA, FQGNSA. Unmatched junction bases numbered 8, after V lost 5 bases and J lost 8 bases. The CDR3 has 13 amino acids. The CDR3 sequence is CASSPDRRDEAFF. CDR3 nucleotides: TGTGCCAGCAGCCCGGACAGGAGGGACGAAGCTTTCTTT.

The chain has TRBV12-3 or TRBV12-4 and TRBJ1-1; D may be TRBD1 (5 bases). Trimming stripped 5 bases from V and 3 bases from J, with 16 bases between. This CDR3 spans 15 amino acids. In DNA form, the CDR3 reads TGTGCCAGCAGTCCCGCGCAGGGTTACGACACTGAAGCTTTCTTT. Translating it yields CASSPAQGYDTEAFF.

This chain connects TRBV20-1 to TRBJ2-5, with D possibly TRBD1 on 5 matching bases. The CDR3 spans 13 residues. V lost 5 bases and J lost 4, with 14 bases in between. CDR1 DFQATT and CDR2 SNEGSKA come from the germline V gene (reference sequence). The chain's CDR3 is CSALSGIRETQYF. Written as DNA, the CDR3 is TGCAGTGCTCTTTCAGGGATTCGAGAGACCCAGTACTTC.

DNA for the CDR3: TGCAGTGCTAGAGATCCGGGAAAGAGGGCTGAAGCTTTCTTT. Amino acids: CSARDPGKRAEAFF. The chain couples TRBV20-1 to TRBJ1-1; D remains unclear. Per the germline V gene, CDR1 is DFQATT and CDR2 is SNEGSKA (reference sequence). Trimming removed 0 bases from V and 6 bases from J, with 14 bases in between. The CDR3 has 14 amino acids.

CDR3 sequence: CASSRTFAGAGLTDTQYF. CDR3 in DNA: TGTGCCAGCAGCCGGACCTTCGCTGGAGCAGGTTTGACAGATACGCAGTATTTT. The chain couples TRBV11-2 to TRBJ2-3; D remains ambiguous. The length of the CDR3 is 18 residues. The germline gives CDR1 SGHAT, CDR2 FQNNGV. Trimming shortened V by 5 bases and J by 3 bases, and 24 bases separated the two germline ends.

In its sample, this clonotype was seen a few times. The chain joins TRBV20-1 to TRBJ1-5, with D unclear. Germline V gene sequence: CDR1 DFQATT, CDR2 SNEGSKA (reference sequence). The V and J ends lost 3 bases and 5 bases respectively, with 8 bases between them. This CDR3 region has 12 residues. This CDR3 reads CSARGTDQPQHF. CDR3 DNA sequence: TGCAGTGCTAGGGGCACCGATCAGCCCCAGCATTTT.

The V call is TRBV30, the J call TRBJ2-7, with D maybe TRBD1 (5 bases). The ends were cut back, 1 base at V and 2 bases at J, with 15 bases in the middle. Germline CDR1 reads GTSNPN; CDR2 reads SVGIG (reference sequence). The CDR3 is made up of 15 amino acids. CDR3 bases: TGTGCCTGGAGTGGCGAGTCAGGGTCACCCTACGAGCAGTACTTC. This translates into CAWSGESGSPYEQYF.

This clonotype was counted only a few times. This chain links TRBV20-1 with TRBJ2-1; D might be TRBD1 (5 bases). Germline CDR1 and CDR2: DFQATT and SNEGSKA (reference sequence). There are 11 residues in the CDR3. V lost 3 bases and J 8 bases, leaving 8 bases between the germline ends. In DNA form, the CDR3 reads TGCAGTGCTAGGTGGGGCGATGAGCAGTTCTTC. Its translation: CSARWGDEQFF.

In this sample, this clonotype turned up a few times. This chain uses TRBV2 with TRBJ2-5; 9 bases are a match to TRBD1. The J segment lost 5 bases and the V segment lost 7 bases, leaving 11 bases of the junction unmatched. Germline-derived CDR1 and CDR2 are SNHLY and FYNNEI. The CDR3 has 15 amino acids. The CDR3 spells CASNLGQGQVETQYF. CDR3 nucleotides: TGTGCCAGCAACCTAGGACAGGGGCAGGTCGAGACCCAGTACTTC.

The rearrangement joins TRBV5-1 to TRBJ2-1; D ambiguous. CDR1 is SGHRS, CDR2 YFSETQ, per germline. This CDR3 comprises 14 residues. Trimming took off 4 bases at V and 6 bases at J, with 14 bases between the two ends. The CDR3 region is CASSRDPPGNEQFF. DNA of the CDR3: TGCGCCAGCAGCAGAGATCCCCCGGGCAATGAGCAGTTCTTC.